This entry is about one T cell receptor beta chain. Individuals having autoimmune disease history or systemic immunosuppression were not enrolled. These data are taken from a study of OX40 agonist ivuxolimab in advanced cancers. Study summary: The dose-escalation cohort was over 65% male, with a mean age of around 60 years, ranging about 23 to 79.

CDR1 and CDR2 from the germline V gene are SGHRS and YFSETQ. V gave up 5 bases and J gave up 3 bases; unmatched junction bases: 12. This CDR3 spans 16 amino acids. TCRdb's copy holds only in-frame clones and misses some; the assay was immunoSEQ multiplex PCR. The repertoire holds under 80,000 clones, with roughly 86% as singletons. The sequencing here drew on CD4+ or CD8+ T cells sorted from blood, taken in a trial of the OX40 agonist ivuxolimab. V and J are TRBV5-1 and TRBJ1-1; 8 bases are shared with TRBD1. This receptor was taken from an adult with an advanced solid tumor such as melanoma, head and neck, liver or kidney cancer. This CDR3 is CASSFRDRKIDTEAFF. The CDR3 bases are TGCGCCAGCAGTTTCCGGGACAGGAAAATAGACACTGAAGCTTTCTTT. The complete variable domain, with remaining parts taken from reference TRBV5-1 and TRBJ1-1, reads KAGVTQTPRYLIKTRGQQVTLSCSPISGHRSVSWYQQTPGQGLQFLFEYFSETQRNKGNFPGRFSGRQFSNSRSEMNVSTLELGDSALYLCASSFRDRKIDTEAFFGQGTRLTVV.